The present T cell receptor beta chain was sequenced within a study of blood T cells in healthy people across ages. Study observations and caveats: Researchers report that TCR beta diversity correlated strongly with naive T cell percentage. Donor CMV status, an unknown factor, possibly confounded changes in expanded clonotypes.

Losses at the gene ends were 0 bases for V and 6 bases for J; bases not matched to a gene: 6. Per germline, CDR1 LGHNA and CDR2 YSLEER. The CDR3 consists of 17 residues. Concerning this clonotype itself: Its antigen is not identified.

A second PCR, run for about 6 to 11 cycles, used a sample-barcoded 5' primer plus a J-beta primer mix. Every cDNA was tagged by a template-switch adaptor with 12 random nucleotides. TCRdb re-called the 5' RACE reads with MiXCR, one entry per CDR3 protein. The sample has about a million distinct CDR3 sequences, around 54% seen once. Sequenced material: blood. The chain carries TRBV4-3 and TRBJ2-1; TRBD2 matches at 12 bases. The TCR sequence derives from a woman aged 60-70 years in good health. For the CDR3, the DNA is TGCGCCAGCAGCCAAGACCAGACTAGCGGGAGCCCCAATGAGCAGTTCTTC. Protein product: CASSQDQTSGSPNEQFF.